The T cell receptor beta chain under discussion was sequenced for a study of somatic mutations in cytotoxic T cells in rheumatoid arthritis. Germline V gives CDR1 LNHDA, CDR2 SQIVND (reference sequence). Trimming removed 5 bases from V and 4 bases from J, with 11 bases in between. The CDR3 loop spans 13 amino acids. Here immunoSEQ multiplex PCR was the method, and the copy in TCRdb shows in-frame clones only, minus some. The sample has roughly 13,000 clones; approximately 84% are singletons. The chain uses TRBV19 and TRBJ1-2, with D maybe TRBD1 (5 bases). The sequenced sample consisted of CD8+ T cells sorted from blood. The TCR sequence derives from an adult with rheumatoid arthritis. CDR3 sequence reads: CASSVDSFYGYTF. The CDR3 DNA follows: TGTGCCAGTAGTGTTGACAGTTTCTATGGCTACACCTTC.